This T cell receptor (beta chain) came from a study of cytomegalovirus exposure and HLA in healthy donors. Whole-study findings and limits: A missense variant in DCLRE1C was later tied to TCR beta V- and J-gene trimming.

As concerns this clone: Its antigen is undetermined.

The CDR3 has 13 residues. Trimming removed 2 bases at V and 1 base at J, with 6 bases between. CDR1 is SGHRS, CDR2 YFSETQ, per germline. Researchers ran the PCR with 60 Vbeta and 13 Jbeta primers. As handled by the study authors: As a later analysis found, there were 78 million or so unique TCR beta chains, of which 8.5 million to 13 million were shared. Produced via immunoSEQ multiplex PCR; TCRdb's table is partial and in-frame only. V and J calls and clone size come straight from that table; D and trimming were deduced from the DNA. The data hold about 180,000 clones, with roughly three quarters observed a single time.

The TCR originated in a woman in her forties or fifties in good health and CMV-seropositive. The sequencing sample was made of PBMCs. The chain is built from TRBV5-1 and TRBJ1-1; D not resolved. This CDR3 reads CASSFDKNTEAFF. The DNA for the CDR3 is TGCGCCAGCAGCTTCGACAAGAACACTGAAGCTTTCTTT. Full variable domain (rest looked up from reference TRBV5-1 and TRBJ1-1): KAGVTQTPRYLIKTRGQQVTLSCSPISGHRSVSWYQQTPGQGLQFLFEYFSETQRNKGNFPGRFSGRQFSNSRSEMNVSTLELGDSALYLCASSFDKNTEAFFGQGTRLTVV.